This TCR beta chain was observed in a study of cytomegalovirus exposure and HLA in healthy donors. Study information: Samples from HLA-typed donors yielded approximately 88 million unique TCRs in an early data release.

The primer mix had 60 Vbeta and 13 Jbeta primers. TCRdb's table, derived via immunoSEQ multiplex PCR, lists solely in-frame clones and lacks some. The sample shows under 100,000 clones, 55% to 65% of them seen only once. Germline CDR1 reads SGHVS; CDR2 reads FQNEAQ. This CDR3 contains 16 residues. V gave up 1 base and J gave up 5 bases, with 17 bases separating them. The gene calls are TRBV7-8 and TRBJ2-5; D perhaps matches TRBD1 (6 bases). The sequence was obtained from a woman aged 40 to 50 in good health and CMV-seropositive. Sequencing was carried out using PBMCs. CDR3 nucleotides: TGTGCCAGCAGCTTAGTAAGGGACACGGGGTGGGAGACCCAGTACTTC. Protein sequence: CASSLVRDTGWETQYF.